Sequencing of this T cell receptor (beta chain) was carried out in a study of cytomegalovirus exposure and HLA in healthy donors. The V gene's germline CDR1 is MGHRA and CDR2 YSYEKL. This CDR3 has 15 residues. The V and J ends lost 0 bases and 4 bases respectively, with 9 bases between them. The PCR made use of 60 Vbeta and 13 Jbeta primers. TCRdb's copy holds only in-frame clones and misses some; the assay was immunoSEQ multiplex PCR. The sample spans around 140,000 clones; the ten largest clones claim roughly 1.6%. J is TRBJ2-2 and V is TRBV4-1; unclear D gene. The source of this sequence is a woman between 50 and 59 years old in good health and CMV-seronegative. The specimen was PBMCs. The CDR3 DNA is TGCGCCAGCAGCCAAGATTTCCATTTCACCGGGGAGCTGTTTTTT. Translating gives CASSQDFHFTGELFF.